These T cell receptor beta chains were read from a single sample in a study of T cell repertoires in cytomegalovirus infection. TCRdb ran MiXCR on the reads and lists one entry per CDR3 protein. This sample has approximately 910,000 distinct CDR3 sequences; about 33% occur once, and the top ten carry around 15%. No antigen has been identified for these receptors. Sequencing used cultured CD8+ T cells from PBMCs, obtained from culture after CMV antigen stimulation. The receptors derive from a human donor in good health (CMV status not recorded). Some clones in this sample may be carry-over from other donors' samples. Both conserved end residues are part of each CDR3. The D gene is left open where the match is weak. Expanded clones are given a class, and other clones once, few, many or no size at all.

size,V,J,D,DNA,CDR3
many,TRBV7-3,TRBJ2-2,-,TGTGCCAGCCAGGGGAACACCGGGGAGCTGTTTTTT,CASQGNTGELFF
-,TRBV28,TRBJ2-3,-,TGTGCCAGCAGTTTAATCTTGGGGGGCAAATCTAGCACAGATACGCAGTATTTT,CASSLILGGKSSTDTQYF
few,TRBV7-9,TRBJ2-5,-,TGTGCCAGCAGCTTAGCCCCGACATCCGCGCGGGTCGTAGTCGCCCAGTACTTC,CASSLAPTSARVVVAQYF
few,TRBV7-9,TRBJ2-5,-,TGTGCCAGCAGCCCTAGGACATGGGGCACGTACCAAGAGACCCAGTACTTC,CASSPRTWGTYQETQYF
-,TRBV11-2,TRBJ2-1,TRBD1,TGTGCCAGCAGCCGAGAGGGGGCCCTAGGCGATGAGCAGTTCTTC,CASSREGALGDEQFF
once,TRBV6-2/TRBV6-3,TRBJ1-5,-,TGTGCCAGCAGTTACAGTAACAATCAGCCCCAGCATTTT,CASSYSNNQPQHF
few,TRBV4-1,TRBJ2-7,TRBD2,TGCGCCAGCAGCCAGACCGAGGGACTACGCTACGAGCAGTACTTC,CASSQTEGLRYEQYF
many,TRBV7-2,TRBJ2-7,-,TGTGCCAGCAGCTTAGTCCCCTCCTACGAGCAGTACTTC,CASSLVPSYEQYF
-,TRBV7-9,TRBJ2-3,-,TGTGCCAGCAGCTTAGTTTGGGCCGACCCCGGGGACACAGATACGCAGTATTTT,CASSLVWADPGDTDTQYF
-,TRBV7-6,TRBJ1-6,TRBD1,TGTGCCAGCAGCTTAAGGGACAGGATCTCCAGGAATTCACCCCTCCACTTT,CASSLRDRISRNSPLHF
-,TRBV7-9,TRBJ2-5,-,TGTGCCAGCAGCTTAGGATATTTTCCGGGTAGCGAGACCCAGTACTTC,CASSLGYFPGSETQYF
-,TRBV2,TRBJ2-5,TRBD1,TGTGCCAGCGATAACAGGGGTCAAGAGACCCAGTACTTC,CASDNRGQETQYF
-,TRBV6-4,TRBJ2-1,-,TGTGCCAGCAGTGACTTGACTAGCAATGAGCAGTTCTTC,CASSDLTSNEQFF